These 10 T cell receptor beta chains were all obtained from the same sample, sequenced in a study of blood T cell repertoires in COVID-19. Here immunoSEQ multiplex PCR was the method, and the copy in TCRdb shows in-frame clones only, minus some. Found here are approximately 500,000 clones, about 88% of them singletons; the top ten hold 7.5% to 9.5%. Input material: peripheral blood. The receptors originated from a woman aged 45 to 65 with COVID-19, enrolled during active disease.

This clone was detected only once. The rearrangement uses TRBV19 and TRBJ2-7; D unclear. In germline, CDR1 is LNHDA, CDR2 SQIVND (reference sequence). The V and J ends lost 6 bases and 5 bases respectively, with 20 bases between them. CDR3 length equals 15 residues. The CDR3 reads CASSGRQVSVNEQYF. The CDR3 region has the DNA TGTGCCAGTAGCGGTAGACAAGTCTCGGTCAACGAGCAGTACTTC.

The chain is built from TRBV30 and TRBJ2-5, with D tentatively TRBD1 (6 bases). The V gene lost 4 bases and the J gene lost 5 bases, with 8 bases spanning the gap. The germline V gene encodes CDR1 GTSNPN and CDR2 SVGIG (reference sequence). CDR3 length: 11 amino acids. The CDR3 protein is CAWKRGETQYF. The CDR3 bases are TGTGCCTGGAAGAGGGGGGAGACCCAGTACTTC.

A remark on this clone: The sample has other DNA sequences that encode this CDR3 too. The chain uses TRBV5-1 and TRBJ1-5; TRBD1 matches 7 bases. The CDR3 runs to 14 residues. With V trimmed by 3 bases and J by 2 bases, 2 bases remained unmatched. The germline V gene has CDR1 SGHRS and CDR2 YFSETQ. The CDR3, as DNA: TGCGCCAGCAGCTCTACAGGGGGCAATCAGCCCCAGCATTTT. This translates into CASSSTGGNQPQHF.

This clone was counted a few times. The chain carries TRBV6-2 or TRBV6-3 and TRBJ2-7; 8 bases are a match to TRBD1. The CDR3 contains 16 residues. The V segment lost 5 bases and the J segment 6 bases; nucleotides outside the gene matches: 15. Germline-derived CDR1 and CDR2 are MNHEY and SVGEGT. This CDR3 reads CASSQPGGTNPLEQYF. CDR3 DNA: TGTGCCAGCAGTCAACCAGGGGGCACTAACCCCCTCGAGCAGTACTTC.

The V gene is TRBV9, the J gene TRBJ2-3; TRBD1 is a possible D gene (5 bases). Germline V CDR1 and CDR2: SGDLS, YYNGEE. The CDR3 runs 16 residues. Trimming pared 0 bases from V and 0 bases from J, leaving 11 bases between. CDR3 region: CASSVEGRVSTDTQYF. DNA of the CDR3: TGTGCCAGCAGCGTAGAGGGCAGGGTGAGCACAGATACGCAGTATTTT.

Details on this clone: The same CDR3 can be traced to other DNA sequences in this sample. CDR3 coding DNA: TGCAGTGCTAGCCTTAATGAAAAACTGTTTTTT. Protein product: CSASLNEKLFF. The V and J genes are TRBV20-1 and TRBJ1-4; D ambiguous. Trimming removed 3 bases at V and 4 bases at J, with 3 bases between. Germline V gives CDR1 DFQATT, CDR2 SNEGSKA (reference sequence). The CDR3 is 11 amino acids.

The CDR3 region is CASESGGEDTQYF. The CDR3 DNA follows: TGTGCCTCCGAGAGCGGGGGGGAGGATACGCAGTATTTT. The chain recombines TRBV7-9 with TRBJ2-3, with 10 bases lining up with TRBD2. J lost 6 bases, V lost 11 bases, and 8 bases had no gene match. The CDR3 loop spans 13 amino acids. Germline V gene lookup returns CDR1 SEHNR and CDR2 FQNEAQ (reference sequence).

V and J are TRBV30 and TRBJ1-2; a weak D match, TRBD1 (5 bases). Trimming removed 5 bases at V and 3 bases at J, with 13 bases between. CDR3 size: 13 residues. The germline gives CDR1 GTSNPN, CDR2 SVGIG (reference sequence). CDR3 region: CAWAGGVYYGYTF. The CDR3 DNA sequence: TGTGCCTGGGCCGGGGGTGTCTACTATGGCTACACCTTC.

The rearrangement links TRBV10-2 to TRBJ1-5; maybe TRBD1 (5 bases). This CDR3 is 14 amino acids long. Trimming took off 3 bases at V and 6 bases at J, with 12 bases between the two ends. The V gene's germline CDR1 is WSHSY and CDR2 SAAADI. This chain's CDR3 is CASSDDSSGQPQHF. The CDR3 nucleotides are TGCGCCAGCAGTGACGACAGCTCGGGTCAGCCCCAGCATTTT.

This clone was seen a few times. The rearrangement joins TRBV6-1 to TRBJ1-5; D uncertain. The CDR3 covers 11 residues. The V gene's germline CDR1 is MNHNS and CDR2 SASEGT. Deletions cut 2 bases from V and 7 bases from J, with 3 bases between. The CDR3 region has the DNA TGTGCCAGCAGTGAAATACAGCCCCAGCATTTT. Amino acids: CASSEIQPQHF.